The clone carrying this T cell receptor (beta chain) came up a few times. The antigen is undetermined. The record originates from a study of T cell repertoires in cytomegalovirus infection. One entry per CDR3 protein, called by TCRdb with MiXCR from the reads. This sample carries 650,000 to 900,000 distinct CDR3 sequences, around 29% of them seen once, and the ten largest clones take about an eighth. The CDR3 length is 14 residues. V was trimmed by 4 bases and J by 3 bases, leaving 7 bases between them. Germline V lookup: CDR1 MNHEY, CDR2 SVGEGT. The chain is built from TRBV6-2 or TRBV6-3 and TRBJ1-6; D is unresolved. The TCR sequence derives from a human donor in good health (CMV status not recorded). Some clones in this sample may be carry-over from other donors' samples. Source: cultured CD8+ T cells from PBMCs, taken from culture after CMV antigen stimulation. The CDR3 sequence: CASSSGIYNSPLHF. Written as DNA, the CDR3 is TGTGCCAGCAGTTCCGGGATCTATAATTCACCCCTCCACTTT.